This TCR beta chain was retrieved from a study of T-cell memory formation after mild COVID-19. The study, taken as a whole, reports: Contracting clones from day 15 to 85 showed balanced CD4/CD8; later expanders favored CD4+. Contracting CD4+ clones were located mainly in CM and EM, and CD8+ clones in EMRA.

CDR1 is SGHRS, CDR2 YFSETQ, per germline. CDR3 length: 16 amino acids. Trimming removed 0 bases from V and 2 bases from J, with 12 bases in between. Barcoded TCR alpha and TCR beta cDNA libraries with UMIs came from 5'RACE using constant-segment primers. TCRdb reprocessed the 5' RACE reads via MiXCR and lists one record per CDR3 protein. The sample records about 350,000 distinct CDR3 sequences, 14% being singletons. This clonotype has a handful of counts. Its matching antigen is unknown. The chain recombines TRBV5-1 with TRBJ2-1; D perhaps matches TRBD2 (6 bases). This sequence originates from a man aged 18-30 years who had mild COVID-19 (a few samples of this study predate the infection). Cell type and time point are not known. Sequencing used PBMCs or a T cell subset sorted from them (not recorded which). The CDR3 region is CASSLDSSGAYNEQFF. The CDR3 coding sequence is TGCGCCAGCAGCTTGGATTCGTCGGGGGCCTACAATGAGCAGTTCTTC.